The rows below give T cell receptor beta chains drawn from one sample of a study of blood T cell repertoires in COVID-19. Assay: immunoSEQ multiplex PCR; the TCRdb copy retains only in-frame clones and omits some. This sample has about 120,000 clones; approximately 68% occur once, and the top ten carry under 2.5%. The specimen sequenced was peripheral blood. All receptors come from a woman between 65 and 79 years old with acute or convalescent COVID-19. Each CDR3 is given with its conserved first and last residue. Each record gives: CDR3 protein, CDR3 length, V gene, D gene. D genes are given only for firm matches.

cdr3_aa: CASSYSMMAGGNTIYF
cdr3_length: 16
v_call: TRBV6-5
d_call: NA

cdr3_aa: CASSPPGQDYNEQFF
cdr3_length: 15
v_call: TRBV4-1
d_call: NA

cdr3_aa: CASSASGSTETQYF
cdr3_length: 14
v_call: TRBV6-6
d_call: NA

cdr3_aa: CASSYSTVEANTEAFF
cdr3_length: 16
v_call: TRBV6-5
d_call: NA

cdr3_aa: CSASFSGHTDTQYF
cdr3_length: 14
v_call: TRBV20-1
d_call: NA

cdr3_aa: CASSRGTGGTDTQYF
cdr3_length: 15
v_call: TRBV18
d_call: TRBD1

cdr3_aa: CASSFGQGLYGYTF
cdr3_length: 14
v_call: TRBV5-1
d_call: TRBD1

cdr3_aa: CASSPGQGLGGYTF
cdr3_length: 14
v_call: TRBV18
d_call: TRBD1

cdr3_aa: CASNLAGTDTQYF
cdr3_length: 13
v_call: TRBV2
d_call: NA

cdr3_aa: CASSPLFTSREAFF
cdr3_length: 14
v_call: TRBV5-1
d_call: NA

cdr3_aa: CASSVDRGLGYTF
cdr3_length: 13
v_call: TRBV5-5
d_call: TRBD1

cdr3_aa: CASSFHRMNTEAFF
cdr3_length: 14
v_call: TRBV28
d_call: NA

cdr3_aa: CASSYRSGGPRYEQYF
cdr3_length: 16
v_call: TRBV6-2/TRBV6-3
d_call: TRBD2

cdr3_aa: CASSLGAGRAYEQYF
cdr3_length: 15
v_call: TRBV27
d_call: TRBD2

cdr3_aa: CATQAPYGYTF
cdr3_length: 11
v_call: TRBV5-1
d_call: NA

cdr3_aa: CASSERQGNSPLHF
cdr3_length: 14
v_call: TRBV6-1
d_call: NA

cdr3_aa: CASSTYGRGNQPQHF
cdr3_length: 15
v_call: TRBV28
d_call: NA

cdr3_aa: CASSDIAGGRDEQFF
cdr3_length: 15
v_call: TRBV9
d_call: TRBD2

cdr3_aa: CASSEAHSGLNQPQHF
cdr3_length: 16
v_call: TRBV2
d_call: NA

cdr3_aa: CSASRGLEQYF
cdr3_length: 11
v_call: TRBV20-1
d_call: TRBD1

cdr3_aa: CASSPGRDGNTIYF
cdr3_length: 14
v_call: TRBV5-6
d_call: NA

cdr3_aa: CAISESKGSSGANVLTF
cdr3_length: 17
v_call: TRBV10-3
d_call: NA

cdr3_aa: CASSQVLHRGYQPQHF
cdr3_length: 16
v_call: TRBV4-1
d_call: TRBD1

cdr3_aa: CASSFEPGQGALESGGTIYF
cdr3_length: 20
v_call: TRBV7-7
d_call: TRBD1

cdr3_aa: CASSFVDRPYEQYF
cdr3_length: 14
v_call: TRBV27
d_call: NA

cdr3_aa: CASSKELASDTQYF
cdr3_length: 14
v_call: TRBV6-4
d_call: NA

cdr3_aa: CASSPRGTGGETQYF
cdr3_length: 15
v_call: TRBV19
d_call: TRBD1

cdr3_aa: CASGQGLARQPQHF
cdr3_length: 14
v_call: TRBV6-2/TRBV6-3
d_call: NA

cdr3_aa: CASSALAASTDTQYF
cdr3_length: 15
v_call: TRBV6-4
d_call: TRBD2

cdr3_aa: CASSLALGGSYGYTF
cdr3_length: 15
v_call: TRBV5-5
d_call: NA

cdr3_aa: CTSSPPGAETQYF
cdr3_length: 13
v_call: TRBV3-1/TRBV3-2
d_call: NA

cdr3_aa: CASSQGPMSGGYTDTQYF
cdr3_length: 18
v_call: TRBV4-1
d_call: TRBD2

cdr3_aa: CASSGEAYEKLFF
cdr3_length: 13
v_call: TRBV9
d_call: NA

cdr3_aa: CASSIQGQGAPGYTF
cdr3_length: 15
v_call: TRBV19
d_call: TRBD1

cdr3_aa: CASSQMGQFNEKLFF
cdr3_length: 15
v_call: TRBV7-9
d_call: TRBD1

cdr3_aa: CASGHRGQETQYF
cdr3_length: 13
v_call: TRBV5-1
d_call: TRBD1

cdr3_aa: CASSQDVWGGGTEAFF
cdr3_length: 16
v_call: TRBV4-3
d_call: NA

cdr3_aa: CASSLDRYEQYF
cdr3_length: 12
v_call: TRBV11-2
d_call: NA

cdr3_aa: CASRGLAGGGRAQYF
cdr3_length: 15
v_call: TRBV6-5
d_call: TRBD2

cdr3_aa: CASSAPGLAGADTQYF
cdr3_length: 16
v_call: TRBV9
d_call: TRBD2

cdr3_aa: CASSLGPTAYEQYF
cdr3_length: 14
v_call: TRBV7-8
d_call: NA

cdr3_aa: CASSLLSGGSYEQYF
cdr3_length: 15
v_call: TRBV7-8
d_call: NA

cdr3_aa: CASSLRQGTHEKLFF
cdr3_length: 15
v_call: TRBV7-9
d_call: TRBD1

cdr3_aa: CASSLAGGGHQPQHF
cdr3_length: 15
v_call: TRBV5-6
d_call: NA

cdr3_aa: CASSTRQPMNTEAFF
cdr3_length: 15
v_call: TRBV7-8
d_call: NA

cdr3_aa: CASSTTLQSLNTEAFF
cdr3_length: 16
v_call: TRBV21-1
d_call: NA

cdr3_aa: CASRPQGLDAFF
cdr3_length: 12
v_call: TRBV6-6
d_call: TRBD1

cdr3_aa: CAISDPRAGGPTDTQYF
cdr3_length: 17
v_call: TRBV10-3
d_call: TRBD2

cdr3_aa: CASSLALGATDTQYF
cdr3_length: 15
v_call: TRBV5-1
d_call: NA

cdr3_aa: CASSSDRAYNSPLHF
cdr3_length: 15
v_call: TRBV6-5
d_call: NA

cdr3_aa: CASSSPGQGAREQYF
cdr3_length: 15
v_call: TRBV27
d_call: TRBD1

cdr3_aa: CASSLAGGIYGYTF
cdr3_length: 14
v_call: TRBV7-9
d_call: TRBD1

cdr3_aa: CASSLGTGGADTQYF
cdr3_length: 15
v_call: TRBV11-3
d_call: NA

cdr3_aa: CASRQGLNNEKLFF
cdr3_length: 14
v_call: TRBV19
d_call: NA

cdr3_aa: CASSFSLAGELYNEQFF
cdr3_length: 17
v_call: TRBV19
d_call: TRBD2

cdr3_aa: CSASLSGNYGYTF
cdr3_length: 13
v_call: TRBV20-1
d_call: NA

cdr3_aa: CASSIQASGDNEQFF
cdr3_length: 15
v_call: TRBV19
d_call: TRBD2